The 20 T cell receptor beta chains in this list originate from one sample, sequenced in a study of T cells after posttransplantation cyclophosphamide. Sequenced by immunoSEQ multiplex PCR; TCRdb stores in-frame clones only, minus some. The sample has roughly 23,000 clones, 95% to 98% seen once. Cells defined as naive were viable CD3+CD4+ or CD3+CD8+ and CCR7+CD45RA+CD45RO-CD95-CD27+CD28+. Material: naive CD4+ T cells sorted from PBMCs. The receptors derive from a man aged 45-65 years in good health, CMV-negative, and a related stem cell transplant donor.

V usage is TRBV7-8 and J usage is TRBJ1-1; D gene unclear. V was trimmed by 0 bases and J by 10 bases, leaving 12 bases between them. The length of the CDR3 is 13 residues. CDR1 SGHVS and CDR2 FQNEAQ come from the germline V gene. CDR3 bases: TGTGCCAGCAGCTTAGCAGGGAGAAAGGGAGCTTTCTTT. Amino acids: CASSLAGRKGAFF.

The chain has TRBV5-4 and TRBJ2-1, with 14 bases lining up with TRBD2. V lost 4 bases and J lost 5; bases outside the gene matches: 5. CDR3 length: 16 amino acids. CDR1 is SGHNT and CDR2 is YYREEE in the germline V gene (reference sequence). The CDR3 protein is CASSIGLAGGNNEQFF. CDR3 DNA sequence: TGTGCCAGCAGCATCGGACTAGCGGGAGGTAACAATGAGCAGTTCTTC.

This clone came up once. The chain is built from TRBV9 and TRBJ2-2, with 8 bases identical to TRBD1. The J segment lost 2 bases and the V segment lost 3 bases, leaving 6 bases of the junction unmatched. Germline V gene data show CDR1 as SGDLS and CDR2 as YYNGEE. The CDR3 is 16 residues long. The CDR3 here is CASSGQGTQNTGELFF. CDR3 coding DNA: TGTGCCAGCAGCGGACAGGGGACCCAAAACACCGGGGAGCTGTTTTTT.

The genes are TRBV19 and TRBJ2-4; 10 nucleotides match TRBD2. The CDR3 sequence is 14 residues long. J lost 7 bases, V lost 6 bases, and 6 bases had no gene match. Looked up from germline, CDR1 is LNHDA and CDR2 is SQIVND (reference sequence). CDR3: CASRPSGRRNIQYF. As DNA, the CDR3 is TGTGCCAGTAGGCCTAGCGGGAGACGCAACATTCAGTACTTC.

The sample holds one count of this clone. The chain carries TRBV6-6 and TRBJ1-3; TRBD1 might be the D (6 bases). The V and J ends lost 5 bases and 4 bases respectively, with 12 bases between them. The germline V gene has CDR1 MNHNY and CDR2 SVGAGI (reference sequence). The CDR3 totals 14 residues. The DNA of the CDR3 is TGTGCCAGCAGTCGAGACAGGACCGGAAACACCATATATTTT. Protein product: CASSRDRTGNTIYF.

V is TRBV2 and J is TRBJ2-1, with 8 nucleotides matching TRBD2. CDR1 and CDR2 from the germline V gene are SNHLY and FYNNEI. The CDR3 spans 15 residues. V was clipped by 8 bases and J by 6 bases; unmatched bases: 12. DNA for the CDR3: TGTGCCAGCTTCAAAACTCGGGGGGGGCTCAATGAGCAGTTCTTC. Residues: CASFKTRGGLNEQFF. The full variable domain, in which reference TRBV2 and TRBJ2-1 provide the parts outside the CDR3, is EPEVTQTPSHQVTQMGQEVILRCVPISNHLYFYWYRQILGQKVEFLVSFYNNEISEKSEIFDDQFSVERPDGSNFTLKIRSTKLEDSAMYFCASFKTRGGLNEQFFGPGTRLTVL.

The chain has TRBV7-9 and TRBJ1-1; D gene unclear. The V gene's germline CDR1 is SEHNR and CDR2 FQNEAQ (reference sequence). With 1 base removed from V and 7 bases from J, the gap between germline ends came to 10 bases. CDR3 length: 13 residues. DNA for the CDR3: TGTGCCAGCAGCTTAGGGGCAGGCCTTGAAGCTTTCTTT. This gives the protein CASSLGAGLEAFF.

The chain employs TRBV7-2 and TRBJ2-7; 7 nucleotides match TRBD1. The germline V gene has CDR1 SGHTA and CDR2 FQGNSA. The ends lost 1 base at V and 2 bases at J; junction bases unmatched: 8. This CDR3 is 16 amino acids long. Here the CDR3 DNA reads TGTGCCAGCAGCTTAGGTGGTTGGGACAGCACCTACGAGCAGTACTTC. Its translation is CASSLGGWDSTYEQYF.

J is TRBJ1-4 and V is TRBV4-1, with 9 bases lining up with TRBD1. The junction had 12 bases not matched to a gene; V was cut back by 2 bases and J by 2 bases. The CDR3 has 19 residues. Germline CDR1 is MGHRA and CDR2 is YSYEKL. The CDR3 spells CASSQLDRGPHTTNEKLFF. CDR3 nucleotides: TGCGCCAGCAGCCAACTGGACAGGGGCCCCCACACGACTAATGAAAAACTGTTTTTT.

V is TRBV4-3 and J is TRBJ2-1, with TRBD2 as a possible D gene (7 bases). CDR3 length equals 15 residues. Trimming took off 2 bases at V and 7 bases at J, with 15 bases between the two ends. Germline V lookup: CDR1 LGHNA, CDR2 YSLEER. CDR3 sequence (DNA): TGCGCCAGCAGCCAACAAGCGGGGACAAGGAATGAGCAGTTCTTC. Its translation is CASSQQAGTRNEQFF.

The rearrangement links TRBV5-1 to TRBJ2-7; TRBD2 matches 7 bases. The CDR3 extends over 15 amino acids. Trimming removed 4 bases from V and 3 bases from J; junction bases left unmatched: 10. Germline V CDR1 and CDR2: SGHRS, YFSETQ. CDR3 amino acids: CASSPGRGVGYEQYF. CDR3 sequence (DNA): TGCGCCAGCAGCCCAGGCCGGGGGGTCGGCTACGAGCAGTACTTC.

The chain joins TRBV5-1 to TRBJ1-5; D gene ambiguous. CDR1 and CDR2 from the germline V gene are SGHRS and YFSETQ. The CDR3 totals 14 residues. V lost 2 bases and J lost 2, with 8 bases in between. The CDR3 DNA reads as TGCGCCAGCAGCTTTGGGAGCGGCAATCAGCCCCAGCATTTT. This gives the protein CASSFGSGNQPQHF.

The rearrangement links TRBV18 to TRBJ2-7; D is possibly TRBD1 (5 bases). CDR3 length: 15 amino acids. CDR1 and CDR2 from the germline V gene are KGHSH and LQKENI. V dropped 8 bases and J dropped 7 bases, with 24 bases sitting between them. The CDR3 reads CASRGRAGSQEEQYF. Here the CDR3 DNA reads TGTGCCAGCCGTGGACGGGCAGGGTCCCAGGAGGAGCAGTACTTC.

The chain carries TRBV10-2 and TRBJ2-3; TRBD2 matches at 9 bases. The V and J ends lost 5 bases and 5 bases, in that order; junction bases with no gene match: 5. CDR1 is WSHSY and CDR2 is SAAADI in the germline V gene. The CDR3 loop spans 14 amino acids. CDR3 nucleotide sequence: TGCGCCAGCAGTAGGGGCGGGGGGGAAGATACGCAGTATTTT. Translation gives CASSRGGGEDTQYF.

V gene TRBV5-1 combines with J gene TRBJ2-7; D perhaps matches TRBD2 (5 bases). Germline lookup yields CDR1 SGHRS and CDR2 YFSETQ. This CDR3 comprises 13 residues. V was trimmed by 0 bases and J by 2 bases, leaving 6 bases between them. The CDR3 protein is CASSLGGPYEQYF. The CDR3 DNA sequence: TGCGCCAGCAGCTTGGGCGGGCCCTACGAGCAGTACTTC.

The rearrangement joins TRBV29-1 to TRBJ1-5; 9 nucleotides match TRBD1. The CDR3 contains 14 residues. The V and J ends lost 5 bases and 7 bases, in that order; junction bases with no gene match: 9. Germline V gives CDR1 SQVTM, CDR2 ANQGSEA. The CDR3 DNA reads as TGCAGCGTTCGTCAGGACAGGGGCAGCCAGCCCCAGCATTTT. Encoded protein: CSVRQDRGSQPQHF.

The chain combines TRBV9 with TRBJ2-2; possibly TRBD2 for D (6 bases). The CDR3 loop spans 16 amino acids. CDR1 is SGDLS, CDR2 YYNGEE, per germline. Trimming took off 0 bases at V and 6 bases at J, with 15 bases between the two ends. DNA of the CDR3: TGTGCCAGCAGCGTAGCGGCGGGGCTAATTTCCGGGGAGCTGTTTTTT. As protein: CASSVAAGLISGELFF.

The sample holds one count of this clone. CDR3 loop: CASSLIPTQGATGYTF. The DNA of the CDR3 is TGTGCCAGCAGCTTAATCCCCACACAGGGGGCGACTGGCTACACCTTC. V and J are TRBV7-3 and TRBJ1-2, with 9 bases aligning to TRBD1. Germline values: CDR1 SGHTA, CDR2 FQGTGA. This CDR3 is built from 16 residues. After removal of 1 base from V and 7 bases from J, the junction contained 10 bases not matched to a gene.

The chain employs TRBV5-1 and TRBJ2-5; 11 nucleotides align to TRBD2. This CDR3 comprises 15 residues. Trimming at V came to 2 bases and at J to 1 base, leaving 1 base not matched to a gene. Per the germline V gene, CDR1 is SGHRS and CDR2 is YFSETQ. The CDR3 sequence is CASSFLAGGQETQYF. CDR3 in DNA: TGCGCCAGCAGCTTTCTAGCGGGGGGCCAAGAGACCCAGTACTTC. Looking up the rest from reference TRBV5-1 and TRBJ2-5 gives the full variable domain: KAGVTQTPRYLIKTRGQQVTLSCSPISGHRSVSWYQQTPGQGLQFLFEYFSETQRNKGNFPGRFSGRQFSNSRSEMNVSTLELGDSALYLCASSFLAGGQETQYFGPGTRLLVL.

This sequence joins TRBV2 and TRBJ2-1, with 9 bases matching TRBD2. The ends lost 5 bases at V and 1 base at J; junction bases unmatched: 3. CDR1 and CDR2 from the germline V gene are SNHLY and FYNNEI. This CDR3 has 15 amino acids. The CDR3, as DNA: TGTGCCAGCAGTAGAACTAGCGGGTCCTACAATGAGCAGTTCTTC. Encoded protein: CASSRTSGSYNEQFF. The complete variable domain, with remaining parts taken from reference TRBV2 and TRBJ2-1, reads EPEVTQTPSHQVTQMGQEVILRCVPISNHLYFYWYRQILGQKVEFLVSFYNNEISEKSEIFDDQFSVERPDGSNFTLKIRSTKLEDSAMYFCASSRTSGSYNEQFFGPGTRLTVL.